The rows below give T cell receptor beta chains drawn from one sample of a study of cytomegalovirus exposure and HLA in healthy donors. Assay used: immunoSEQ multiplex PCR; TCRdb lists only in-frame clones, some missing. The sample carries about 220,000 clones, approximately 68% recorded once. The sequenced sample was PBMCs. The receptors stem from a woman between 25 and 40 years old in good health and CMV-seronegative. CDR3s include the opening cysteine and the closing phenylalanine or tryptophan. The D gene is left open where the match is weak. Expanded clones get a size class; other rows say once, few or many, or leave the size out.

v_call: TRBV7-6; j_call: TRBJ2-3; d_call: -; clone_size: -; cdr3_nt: TGTGCCAGCAGCTGGGGCGCGGGCACAGATACGCAGTATTTT; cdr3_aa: CASSWGAGTDTQYF
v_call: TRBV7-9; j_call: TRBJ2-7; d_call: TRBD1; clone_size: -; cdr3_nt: TGTGCCAACAGCTTTAAAGATGGGACAGGCTACGAGCAGTACTTC; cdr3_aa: CANSFKDGTGYEQYF
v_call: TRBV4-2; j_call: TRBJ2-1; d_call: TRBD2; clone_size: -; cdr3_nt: TGTGCCAGCAGCCAAGACGGGACTAGCGGATACAATGAGCAGTTCTTC; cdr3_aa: CASSQDGTSGYNEQFF
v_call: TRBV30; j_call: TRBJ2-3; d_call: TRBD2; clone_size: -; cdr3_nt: TGTGCCTGGAGTAAGGGACTAACAGATACGCAGTATTTT; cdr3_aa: CAWSKGLTDTQYF
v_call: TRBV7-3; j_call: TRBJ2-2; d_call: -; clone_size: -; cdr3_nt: TGTGCCAGCAGCCAATCCGGGAGAAACACCGGGGAGCTGTTTTTT; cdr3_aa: CASSQSGRNTGELFF
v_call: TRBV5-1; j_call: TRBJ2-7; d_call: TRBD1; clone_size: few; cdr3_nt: TGCGCCAGCAGCTTCGGGACAGCCTACGAGCAGTACTTC; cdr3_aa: CASSFGTAYEQYF
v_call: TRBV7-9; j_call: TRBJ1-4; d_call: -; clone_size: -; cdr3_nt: TGTGCCAGCAGCTTAATAGAAAATGAAAAACTGTTTTTT; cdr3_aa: CASSLIENEKLFF
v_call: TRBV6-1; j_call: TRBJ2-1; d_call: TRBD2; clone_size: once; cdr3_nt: TGTGCCAGCAGTGCCCGACTAGCGGGAGGGGGTGAGCAGTTCTTC; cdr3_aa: CASSARLAGGGEQFF
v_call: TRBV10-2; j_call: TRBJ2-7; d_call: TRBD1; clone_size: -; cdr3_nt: TGCGCCAGCAGTGAGTCGACAGGGAGCTCCTACGAGCAGTACTTC; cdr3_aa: CASSESTGSSYEQYF
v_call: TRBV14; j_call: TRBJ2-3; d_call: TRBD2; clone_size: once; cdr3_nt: TGTGACAGCAGCCAACGCGGAGCGGGGGAACTCACAGATACGCAGTATTTT; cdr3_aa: CDSSQRGAGELTDTQYF
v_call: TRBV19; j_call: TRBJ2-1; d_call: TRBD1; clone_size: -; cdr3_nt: TGTGCCAGTAGTATAGAGGCCCTCCACAGGGGGCCTTACAATGAGCAGTTCTTC; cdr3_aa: CASSIEALHRGPYNEQFF
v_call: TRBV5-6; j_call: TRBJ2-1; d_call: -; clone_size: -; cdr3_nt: TGTGCCAGCAGCGACCGGGTCACCTCCTACAATGAGCAGTTCTTC; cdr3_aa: CASSDRVTSYNEQFF
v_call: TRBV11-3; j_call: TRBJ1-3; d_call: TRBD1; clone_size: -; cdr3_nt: TGTGCCAGCAGCATGAGGACAGGGGGCTTTGGAAACACCATATATTTT; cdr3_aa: CASSMRTGGFGNTIYF
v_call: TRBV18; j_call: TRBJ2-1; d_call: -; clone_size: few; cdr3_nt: TGTGCCAGCTCACCAAAGGCGGCCGGGCAGTTCTTC; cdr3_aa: CASSPKAAGQFF
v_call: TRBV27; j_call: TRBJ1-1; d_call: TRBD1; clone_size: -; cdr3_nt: TGTGCCAGCAGTTTCTCCAACAGGGGTAAGAACACTGAAGCTTTCTTT; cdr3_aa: CASSFSNRGKNTEAFF
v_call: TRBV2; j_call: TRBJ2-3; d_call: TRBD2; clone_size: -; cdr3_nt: TGTGCCAGCAGTTCCGGACTAGCGGGAGTTGGAGATACGCAGTATTTT; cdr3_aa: CASSSGLAGVGDTQYF
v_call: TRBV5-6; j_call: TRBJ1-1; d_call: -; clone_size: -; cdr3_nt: TGTGCCAGCAGCCCATACAGGGTATCGAACACTGAAGCTTTCTTT; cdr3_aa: CASSPYRVSNTEAFF
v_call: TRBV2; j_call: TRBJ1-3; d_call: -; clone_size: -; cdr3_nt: TGTGCCAGCAGCCAGGGTTCGGTAAACACCATATATTTT; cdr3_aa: CASSQGSVNTIYF
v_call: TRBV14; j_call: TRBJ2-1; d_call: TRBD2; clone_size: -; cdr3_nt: TGTGCCAGCAGCCTAGCACAGCGGGGTCCTTGGGGGAATGAGCAGTTCTTC; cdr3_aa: CASSLAQRGPWGNEQFF
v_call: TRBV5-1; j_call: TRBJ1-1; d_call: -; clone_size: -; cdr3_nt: TGCGCCAGCAGCTTGGACCGGAGTAGCATGAACACTGAAGCTTTCTTT; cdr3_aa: CASSLDRSSMNTEAFF
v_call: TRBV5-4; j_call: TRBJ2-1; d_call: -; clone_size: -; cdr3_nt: TGTGCCAGCAGCTCCCTGGGTCTGGGGGCCAATGAGCAGTTCTTC; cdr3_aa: CASSSLGLGANEQFF
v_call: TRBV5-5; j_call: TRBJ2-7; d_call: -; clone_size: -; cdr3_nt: TGTGCCAGCAGCTTACCGGGCGGGGAGAGGAGGGAGCAGTACTTC; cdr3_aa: CASSLPGGERREQYF
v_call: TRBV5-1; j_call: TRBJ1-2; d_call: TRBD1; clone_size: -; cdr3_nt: TGCGCCAGCAGCCCCTCGACAGGGCCCTATGGCTACACCTTC; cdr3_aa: CASSPSTGPYGYTF
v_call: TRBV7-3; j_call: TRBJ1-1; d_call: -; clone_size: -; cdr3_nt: TGTGCCAGCAGCTGGAGGGATGGGGCTGGAGCTTTCTTT; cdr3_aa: CASSWRDGAGAFF
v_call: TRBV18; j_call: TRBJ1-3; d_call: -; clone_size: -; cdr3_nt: TGTGCCAGCTCAATACAGGGAAACACCATATATTTT; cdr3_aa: CASSIQGNTIYF
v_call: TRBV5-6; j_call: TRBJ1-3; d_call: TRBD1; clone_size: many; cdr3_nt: TGTGCCAGCAGCTTGCGTGCAACCAGGGGGACTGGAAACACCATATATTTT; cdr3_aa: CASSLRATRGTGNTIYF
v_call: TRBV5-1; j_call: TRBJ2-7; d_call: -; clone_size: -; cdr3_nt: TGCGCCAGCAGCTTGGTAGGAGGGCAGGCCTACGAGCAGTACTTC; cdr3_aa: CASSLVGGQAYEQYF
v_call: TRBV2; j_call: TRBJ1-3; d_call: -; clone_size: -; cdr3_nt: TGTGCCAGCAGTGAAGACAGGGTCCCTGGAAACACCATATATTTT; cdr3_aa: CASSEDRVPGNTIYF
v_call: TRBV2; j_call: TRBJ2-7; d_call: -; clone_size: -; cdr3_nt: TGTGCCTCGGTTGGGGCGAGCTCCTACGAGCAGTACTTC; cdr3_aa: CASVGASSYEQYF
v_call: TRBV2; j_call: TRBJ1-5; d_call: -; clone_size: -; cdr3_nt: TGTGCCAGCAGTACTCCCGGGACTAGCGGGGGGGATACGCAGCATTTT; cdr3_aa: CASSTPGTSGGDTQHF
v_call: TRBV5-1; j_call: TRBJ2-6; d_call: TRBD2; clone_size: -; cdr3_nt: TGCGCCAGCAGCTTGGCTACGGGGCCCGGGACTAGCGGTCCCTCTGGGGCCAACGTCCTGACTTTC; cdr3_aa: CASSLATGPGTSGPSGANVLTF
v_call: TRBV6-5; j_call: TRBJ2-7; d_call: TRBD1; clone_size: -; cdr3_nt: TGTGCCAGCAAAGCCGGGACAGGGGACCTTCTGGAGCAGTACTTC; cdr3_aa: CASKAGTGDLLEQYF
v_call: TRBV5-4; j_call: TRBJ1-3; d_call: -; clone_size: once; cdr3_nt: TGTGCCAGCAGCGTACAGGGAGTTGGTGGAAACACCATATATTTT; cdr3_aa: CASSVQGVGGNTIYF
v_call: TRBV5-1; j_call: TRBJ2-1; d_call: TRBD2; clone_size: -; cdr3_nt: TGCGCCAGCTCCGAGACTAGCGGGGGATACAATGAGCAGTTCTTC; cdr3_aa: CASSETSGGYNEQFF
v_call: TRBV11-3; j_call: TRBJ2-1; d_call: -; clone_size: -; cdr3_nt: TGTGCCAGCAGCTTGCAATCGGGTTACAATGAGCAGTTCTTC; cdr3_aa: CASSLQSGYNEQFF
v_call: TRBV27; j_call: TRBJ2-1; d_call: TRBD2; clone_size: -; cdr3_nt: TGTGCCAGCAGTCCCCTTGCGGGGGGCCCCAATGAGCAGTTCTTC; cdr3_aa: CASSPLAGGPNEQFF
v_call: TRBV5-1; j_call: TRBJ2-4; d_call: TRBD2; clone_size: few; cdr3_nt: TGCGCCAGCACTCTTAGCGGGAGGGGGGAAAACATTCAGTACTTC; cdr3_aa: CASTLSGRGENIQYF
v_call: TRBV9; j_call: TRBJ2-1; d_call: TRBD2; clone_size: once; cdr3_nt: TGTGCCAGCAGCGTGGTTAGCGGGACTCTCTACAATGAGCAGTTCTTC; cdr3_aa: CASSVVSGTLYNEQFF
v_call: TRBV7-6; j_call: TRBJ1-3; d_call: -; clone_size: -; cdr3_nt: TGTGCCAGCAGCTCAACCGGGACTGGAAACACCATATATTTT; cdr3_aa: CASSSTGTGNTIYF
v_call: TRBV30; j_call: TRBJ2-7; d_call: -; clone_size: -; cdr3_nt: TGTGCCTGGAAGGGCGCGGGCTACGAGCAGTACTTC; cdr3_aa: CAWKGAGYEQYF
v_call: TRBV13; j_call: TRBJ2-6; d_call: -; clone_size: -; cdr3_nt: TGTGCCAGCAGCTCGCCCAGACAGGACATCTCTGGGGCCAACGTCCTGACTTTC; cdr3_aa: CASSSPRQDISGANVLTF
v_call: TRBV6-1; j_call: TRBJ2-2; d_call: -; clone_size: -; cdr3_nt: TGTGCCAGCAGTGTTGTACAGACGAACACCGGGGAGCTGTTTTTT; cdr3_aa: CASSVVQTNTGELFF
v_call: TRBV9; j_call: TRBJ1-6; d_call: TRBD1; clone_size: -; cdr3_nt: TGTGCCAGCAGCGTAGCGCCGGGACAGGGAAGGGGCAATTCACCCCTCCACTTT; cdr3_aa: CASSVAPGQGRGNSPLHF
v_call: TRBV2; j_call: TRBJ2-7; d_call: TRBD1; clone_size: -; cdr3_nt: TGTGCCAGCAGTGACTTGGGACAGGGAAGTGTCTACGAGCAGTACTTC; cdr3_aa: CASSDLGQGSVYEQYF
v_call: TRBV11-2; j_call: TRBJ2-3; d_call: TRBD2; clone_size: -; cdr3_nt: TGTGCCAGCAGCCAACGACTAGCGGAACCAGATACGCAGTATTTT; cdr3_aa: CASSQRLAEPDTQYF
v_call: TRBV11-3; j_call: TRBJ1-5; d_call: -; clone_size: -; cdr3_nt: TGTGCCAGCAGCTTAATGTTAGATCAGCCCCAGCATTTT; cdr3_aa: CASSLMLDQPQHF
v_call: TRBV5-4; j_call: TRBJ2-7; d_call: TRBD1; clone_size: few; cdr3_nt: TGTGCCAGCAGCTTGGCCGGAATGGACAGGGGGCTCTACGAGCAGTACTTC; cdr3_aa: CASSLAGMDRGLYEQYF